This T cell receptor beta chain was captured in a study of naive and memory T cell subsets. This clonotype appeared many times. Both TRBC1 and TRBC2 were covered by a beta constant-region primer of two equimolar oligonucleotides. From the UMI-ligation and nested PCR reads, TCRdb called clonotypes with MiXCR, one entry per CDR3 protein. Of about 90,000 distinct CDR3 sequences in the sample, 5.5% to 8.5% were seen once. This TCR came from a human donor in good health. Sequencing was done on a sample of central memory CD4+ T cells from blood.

The CDR3 DNA reads as TGCAGTGCTAGAATCCCACAGGGTATCGCTGGAAACACCATATATTTT. Amino acids: CSARIPQGIAGNTIYF. V is TRBV20-1 and J is TRBJ1-3; TRBD1 might be the D (6 bases). The CDR3 has 16 residues. The germline gives CDR1 DFQATT, CDR2 SNEGSKA (reference sequence). V gave up 2 bases and J gave up 2 bases, with 16 bases separating them.